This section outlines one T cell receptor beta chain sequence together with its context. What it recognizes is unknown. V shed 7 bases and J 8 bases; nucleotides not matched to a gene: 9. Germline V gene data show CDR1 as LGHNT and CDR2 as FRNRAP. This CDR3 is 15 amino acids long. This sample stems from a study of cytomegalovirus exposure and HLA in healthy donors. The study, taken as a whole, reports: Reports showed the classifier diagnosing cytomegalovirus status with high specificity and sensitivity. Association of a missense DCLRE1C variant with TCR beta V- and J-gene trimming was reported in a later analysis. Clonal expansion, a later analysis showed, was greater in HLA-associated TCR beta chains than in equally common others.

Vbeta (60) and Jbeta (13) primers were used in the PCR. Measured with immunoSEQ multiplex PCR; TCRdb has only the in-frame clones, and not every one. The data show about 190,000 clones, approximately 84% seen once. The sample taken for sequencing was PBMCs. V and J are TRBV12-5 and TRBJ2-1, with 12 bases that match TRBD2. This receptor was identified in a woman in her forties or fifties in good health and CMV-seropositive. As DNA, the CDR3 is TGTGCTAGTGCCCTCCTAGCGGGGGGGCTCGATGAGCAGTTCTTC. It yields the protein CASALLAGGLDEQFF.